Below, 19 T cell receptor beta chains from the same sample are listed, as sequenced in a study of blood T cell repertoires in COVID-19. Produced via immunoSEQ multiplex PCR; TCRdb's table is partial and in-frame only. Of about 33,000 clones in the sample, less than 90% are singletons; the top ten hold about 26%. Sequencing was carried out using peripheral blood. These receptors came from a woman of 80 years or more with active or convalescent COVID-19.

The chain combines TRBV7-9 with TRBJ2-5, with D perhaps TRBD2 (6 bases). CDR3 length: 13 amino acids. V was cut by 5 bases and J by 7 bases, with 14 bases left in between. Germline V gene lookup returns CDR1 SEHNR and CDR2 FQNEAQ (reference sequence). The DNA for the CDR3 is TGTGCCAGCAGCCCCCCGGGAGTCAGGACCCAGTACTTC. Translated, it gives CASSPPGVRTQYF. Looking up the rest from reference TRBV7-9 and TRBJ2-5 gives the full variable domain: DTGVSQNPRHKITKRGQNVTFRCDPISEHNRLYWYRQTLGQGPEFLTYFQNEAQLEKSRLLSDRFSAERPKGSFSTLEIQRTEQGDSAMYLCASSPPGVRTQYFGPGTRLLVL.

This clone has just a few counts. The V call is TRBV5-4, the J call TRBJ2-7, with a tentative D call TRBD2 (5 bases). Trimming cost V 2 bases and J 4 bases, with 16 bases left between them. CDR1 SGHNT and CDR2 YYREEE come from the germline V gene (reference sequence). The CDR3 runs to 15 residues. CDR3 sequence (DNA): TGTGCCAGCAGCTTCCTTATAACTAGTAAGTACGAGCAGTACTTC. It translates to CASSFLITSKYEQYF.

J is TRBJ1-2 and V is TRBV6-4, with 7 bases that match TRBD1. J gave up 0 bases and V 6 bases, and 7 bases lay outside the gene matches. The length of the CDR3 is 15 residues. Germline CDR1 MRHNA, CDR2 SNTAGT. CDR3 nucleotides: TGTGCCAGCAGACACAGGGGACTAGCTAACTATGGCTACACCTTC. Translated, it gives CASRHRGLANYGYTF.

The CDR3: CSASQQGSGNYGYTF. The DNA of the CDR3 is TGCAGTGCTAGTCAACAGGGTAGTGGTAACTATGGCTACACCTTC. The chain links TRBV20-1 to TRBJ1-2; D possibly corresponds to TRBD1 (6 bases). Trimming cost V 3 bases and J 1 base, with 15 bases left between them. This CDR3 has 15 amino acids. The germline gives CDR1 DFQATT, CDR2 SNEGSKA (reference sequence).

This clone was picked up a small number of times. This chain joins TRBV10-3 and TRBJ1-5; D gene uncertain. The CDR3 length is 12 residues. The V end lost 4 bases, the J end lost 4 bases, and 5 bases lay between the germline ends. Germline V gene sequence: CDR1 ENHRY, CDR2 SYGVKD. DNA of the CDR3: TGTGCCATCAGTGCCAGTAATCAGCCCCAGCATTTT. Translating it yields CAISASNQPQHF.

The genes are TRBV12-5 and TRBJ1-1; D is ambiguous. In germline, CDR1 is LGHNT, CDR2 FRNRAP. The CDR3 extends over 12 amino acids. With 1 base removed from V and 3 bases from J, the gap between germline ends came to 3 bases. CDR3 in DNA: TGTGCTAGTGGTTTGGGAGACACTGAAGCTTTCTTT. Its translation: CASGLGDTEAFF.

CDR3: CASSLSPRNTEAFF. The CDR3 nucleotides read TGTGCCAGCAGCTTGTCACCTAGGAACACTGAAGCTTTCTTT. The rearrangement uses TRBV5-4 and TRBJ1-1; D is unresolved. V shed 1 base and J shed 1 base, with 8 bases lying between them. The germline CDR1 and CDR2 sequences are SGHNT and YYREEE (reference sequence). This CDR3 comprises 14 residues.

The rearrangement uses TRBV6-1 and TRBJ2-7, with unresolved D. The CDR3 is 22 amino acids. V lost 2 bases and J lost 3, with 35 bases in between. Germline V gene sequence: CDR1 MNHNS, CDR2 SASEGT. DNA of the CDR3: TGTGCCAGCAGTGAAAACCTCGGTGTGGAGTCCCTATACCTCGGCCAGCGCTACGAGCAGTACTTC. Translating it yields CASSENLGVESLYLGQRYEQYF.

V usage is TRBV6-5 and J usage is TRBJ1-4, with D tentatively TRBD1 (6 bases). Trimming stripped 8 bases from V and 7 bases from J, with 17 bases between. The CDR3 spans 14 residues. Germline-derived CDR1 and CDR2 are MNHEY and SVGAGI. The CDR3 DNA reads TGTGCCAGCCGTAATGACAGGATCCGTGAAAAACTGTTTTTT. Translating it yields CASRNDRIREKLFF.

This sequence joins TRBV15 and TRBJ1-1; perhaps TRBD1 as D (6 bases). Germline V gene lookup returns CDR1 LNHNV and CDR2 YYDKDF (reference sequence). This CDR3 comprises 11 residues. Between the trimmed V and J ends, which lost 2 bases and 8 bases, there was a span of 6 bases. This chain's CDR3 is CATSRTGEAFF. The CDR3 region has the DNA TGTGCCACCAGCAGAACAGGGGAAGCTTTCTTT.

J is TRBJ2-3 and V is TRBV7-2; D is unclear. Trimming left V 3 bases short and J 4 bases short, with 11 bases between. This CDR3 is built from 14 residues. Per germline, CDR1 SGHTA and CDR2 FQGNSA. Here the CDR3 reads CASSFNSPADTQYF. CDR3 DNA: TGTGCCAGCAGCTTTAATTCTCCCGCAGATACGCAGTATTTT.

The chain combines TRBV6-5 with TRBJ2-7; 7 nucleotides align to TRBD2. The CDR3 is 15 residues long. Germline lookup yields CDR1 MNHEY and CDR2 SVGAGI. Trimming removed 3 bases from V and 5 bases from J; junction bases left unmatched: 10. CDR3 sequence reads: CASSYLAGGPNEQYF. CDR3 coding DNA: TGTGCCAGCAGTTATTTAGCGGGCGGCCCTAACGAGCAGTACTTC.

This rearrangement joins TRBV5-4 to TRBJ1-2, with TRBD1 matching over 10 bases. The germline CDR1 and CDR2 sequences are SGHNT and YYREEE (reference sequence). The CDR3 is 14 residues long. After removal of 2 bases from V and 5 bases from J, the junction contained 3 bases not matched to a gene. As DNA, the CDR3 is TGTGCCAGCAGCTTAGGGACAGGGGCATATGGCTACACCTTC. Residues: CASSLGTGAYGYTF.

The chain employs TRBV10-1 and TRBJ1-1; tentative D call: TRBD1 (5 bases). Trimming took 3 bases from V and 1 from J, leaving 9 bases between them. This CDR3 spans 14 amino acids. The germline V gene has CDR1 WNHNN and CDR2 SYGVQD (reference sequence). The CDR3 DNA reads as TGCGCCAGCAGTGAATGGGGGGAGAACACTGAAGCTTTCTTT. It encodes CASSEWGENTEAFF.

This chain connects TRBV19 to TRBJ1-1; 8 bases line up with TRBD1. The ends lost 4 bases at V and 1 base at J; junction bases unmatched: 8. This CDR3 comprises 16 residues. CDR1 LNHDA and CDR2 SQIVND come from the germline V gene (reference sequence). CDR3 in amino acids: CASSTLPGQANTEAFF. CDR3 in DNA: TGTGCCAGTAGTACCCTCCCGGGACAGGCGAACACTGAAGCTTTCTTT.

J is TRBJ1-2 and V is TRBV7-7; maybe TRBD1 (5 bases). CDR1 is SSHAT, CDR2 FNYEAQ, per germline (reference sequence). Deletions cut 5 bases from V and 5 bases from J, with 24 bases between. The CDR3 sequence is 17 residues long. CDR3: CASSIKPQRRGGYGYTF. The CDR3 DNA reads TGTGCCAGCAGCATCAAACCTCAGAGGAGGGGAGGATATGGCTACACCTTC.

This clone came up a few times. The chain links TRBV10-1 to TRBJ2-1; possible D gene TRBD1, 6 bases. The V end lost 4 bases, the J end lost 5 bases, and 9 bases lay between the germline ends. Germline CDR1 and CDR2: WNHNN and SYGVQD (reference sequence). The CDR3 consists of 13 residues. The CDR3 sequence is CASSGPGDNEQFF. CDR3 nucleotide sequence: TGCGCCAGCAGTGGTCCAGGGGACAATGAGCAGTTCTTC.

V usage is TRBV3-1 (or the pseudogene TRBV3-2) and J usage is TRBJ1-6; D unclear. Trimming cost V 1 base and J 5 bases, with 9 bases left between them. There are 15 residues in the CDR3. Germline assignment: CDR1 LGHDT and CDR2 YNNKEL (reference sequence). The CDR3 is CASSQVLQNNSPLHF. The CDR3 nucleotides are TGTGCCAGCAGCCAAGTTCTACAGAATAATTCACCCCTCCACTTT.

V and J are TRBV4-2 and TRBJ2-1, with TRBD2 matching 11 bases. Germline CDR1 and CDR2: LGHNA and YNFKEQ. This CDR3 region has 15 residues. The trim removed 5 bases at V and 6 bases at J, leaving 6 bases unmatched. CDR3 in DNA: TGTGCCAGCAGCTACTTAGCGGGGGGGTCCAATGAGCAGTTCTTC. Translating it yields CASSYLAGGSNEQFF.